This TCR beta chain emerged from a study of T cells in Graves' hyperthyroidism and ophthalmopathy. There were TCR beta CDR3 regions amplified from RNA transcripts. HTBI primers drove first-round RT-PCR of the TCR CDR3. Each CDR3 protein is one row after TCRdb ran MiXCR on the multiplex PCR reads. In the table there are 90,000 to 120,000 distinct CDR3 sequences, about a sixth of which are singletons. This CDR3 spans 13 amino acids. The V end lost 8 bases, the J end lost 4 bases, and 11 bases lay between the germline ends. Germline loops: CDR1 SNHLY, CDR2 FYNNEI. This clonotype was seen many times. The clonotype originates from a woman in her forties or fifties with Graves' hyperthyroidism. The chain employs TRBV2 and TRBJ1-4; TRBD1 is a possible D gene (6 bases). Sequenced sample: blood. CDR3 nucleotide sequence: TGTGCCAGCGTTACAGGGATTAATGAAAAACTGTTTTTT. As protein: CASVTGINEKLFF.